This T cell receptor beta chain was recovered during a study of T-cell reconstitution after alpha-beta-depleted transplantation in children (dated by TCRdb to 2015 to 2016). General notes on the study: Using TCR repertoire profiling, the study followed T-cell immune reconstitution in a quantitative way in children after TCRalphabeta/CD19-depleted allogeneic hematopoietic cell transplantation.

As regards this clonotype: The clone's antigen remains unknown. Base qualities are not recorded, but no much larger clone differs from it by a single base.

The CDR3 spans 14 residues, from the cysteine through the phenylalanine. The DNA shown is the 42-base CDR3, in frame from base 1. CDR1 MDHEN and CDR2 SYDVKM were looked up in the germline V gene. The trim is 2 bases for V and 0 bases for J, with a gap of 7 bases between the germline ends. Libraries were prepared through PCR. TCRdb shows the sequencer as Illumina HiSeq 2500. Molecular barcoding was employed in the preparation of TCR libraries, with unique molecular identifiers being used to normalize TCRbeta repertoire quantification. The public sequencing data were trimmed at Q25 with fastp and processed into clonotypes with MiXCR by TCRdb, which kept only in-frame beta chains. Every CDR3 protein is listed once, alongside the most common genes and DNA of its rows. This sample has 360,000 or so distinct CDR3 sequences in its table, and about a fifth of those were observed once. The leading ten clones occupy 3.8% of the sample.

Sequencing used PBMCs from the stem cell graft donor, obtained from the stem cell graft. The chain is encoded by TRBV28 joined to TRBJ2-5; the D gene is perhaps TRBD2, from 6 matching bases. This TCR derives from a human donor who donated a stem cell graft to a child with acute myeloid leukemia. The nucleotides read TGTGCCAGCAGTTTAAGGGACTACCAAGAGACCCAGTACTTC. Protein translation: CASSLRDYQETQYF.